The clone carrying this TCR beta chain has only a few counts. The antigen is unknown. V was clipped by 7 bases and J by 9 bases; unmatched bases: 9. Per the germline V gene, CDR1 is MNHEY and CDR2 is SVGAGI. The CDR3 loop spans 15 amino acids. This record comes from a study of shared clonotypes between healthy human individuals. Whole-study results and caveats: Blood alone was sampled, and tissue repertoires likely differ.

Profiling relied on immunoSEQ multiplex PCR, and the TCRdb table lists in-frame clones only, not all of them. The table shows about 2 million clones, with 85% to 95% occurring only once. The clonotype was recovered from a man aged 18-30 years in good health. The sample comprised naive CD4+ T cells sorted from blood. This sample's subset: CD45RA+ positively selected. This chain links TRBV6-5 with TRBJ1-6; 10 bases are a match to TRBD1. CDR3 bases: TGTGCCAGCACCCTCGGGACAGGGGAGGGTTCACCCCTCCACTTT. Translating it yields CASTLGTGEGSPLHF.